Following are 5 T cell receptor delta chains from one sample sequenced in a study of gamma-delta T cells after stem cell transplantation. TCRdb re-processed the RT-PCR reads using CATT. This table holds fewer than 12,000 delta-chain clones, 1% to 1.5% found once. Source material: gamma-delta T cells. These receptors originate from a human donor. It is not recorded whose cells these are; they may come from a transplant donor.

This clone was counted many times. This chain connects TRDV2 to TRDJ3, with 12 bases fitting TRDD3. Germline V gene data show CDR1 as GEAIGNYY and CDR2 as EKD. The trim removed 0 bases at V and 0 bases at J, leaving 8 bases unmatched. There are 21 residues in the CDR3. CDR3 region: CACDTVLGDTTGSWDTRQMFF. CDR3 in DNA: TGTGCCTGTGACACCGTACTGGGGGATACAACGGGCTCCTGGGACACCCGACAGATGTTTTTC.

There are many counts of this clone. CDR3 protein: CACDTVATGGSINDDKLIF. DNA for the CDR3: TGTGCCTGTGACACCGTAGCCACTGGGGGGTCGATAAACGACGATAAACTCATCTTT. The chain joins TRDV2 to TRDJ1; 8 nucleotides align to TRDD3. The germline gives CDR1 GEAIGNYY, CDR2 EKD. V trimming: 0 bases; J trimming: 4 bases; junction bases outside the gene matches: 18. The CDR3 contains 19 residues.

This clone was recorded a few times. It may be a read error: a sequence one base away is much more abundant. Additional DNA sequences in this sample encode the identical CDR3. The V call is TRDV2, the J call TRDJ2; TRDD3 matches 8 bases. The trim removed 3 bases at V and 1 base at J, leaving 3 bases unmatched. The germline CDR1 and CDR2 sequences are GEAIGNYY and EKD. The CDR3 consists of 15 residues. The CDR3 DNA reads TGTGCCTGTGACTCTCTGGGGGATTTGACAGCACAACTCTTCTTT. Translating it yields CACDSLGDLTAQLFF.

On this clone: TCRdb records a much larger clone's protein for this DNA, with a difference at residue 5 that likely arises from a read error; the protein given is the translation of the DNA. V usage is TRDV2 and J usage is TRDJ1; the match to TRDD3 covers 10 bases. The length of the CDR3 is 18 residues. The V gene's germline CDR1 is GEAIGNYY and CDR2 EKD. Trimming removed 2 bases from V and 4 bases from J; junction bases left unmatched: 15. The CDR3 loop is CACDSLRQGDTDDDKLIF. CDR3 sequence (DNA): TGTGCCTGTGACAGCCTTCGGCAGGGGGATACGGACGACGATAAACTCATCTTT.

This clone was recorded a few times. A read error likely explains why the TCRdb protein, taken from a much larger clone, differs from this DNA's translation at residue 5; the protein shown is translated from the DNA. The CDR3 protein is CACDTLGGIVSSTDKLIF. DNA of the CDR3: TGTGCCTGTGACACCCTCGGGGGGATAGTTTCCTCCACCGATAAACTCATCTTT. The chain combines TRDV2 with TRDJ1; 8 bases match TRDD3. Losses at the gene ends were 0 bases for V and 1 base for J; bases not matched to a gene: 12. CDR3 length: 18 amino acids. Germline V gene data show CDR1 as GEAIGNYY and CDR2 as EKD.